This TCR beta chain was recorded in a study of blood T cell repertoires in COVID-19. About the study: Samples representing acute and convalescent COVID-19 were sourced from the United States, Italy and Spain. PBMCs, B-cell-depleted T cells, or T cells were the source of the cDNA or gDNA that made up the material.

The CDR3 length is 16 residues. Trimming cost V 1 base and J 3 bases; bases outside gene matches: 6. Germline V gene lookup returns CDR1 LGHDT and CDR2 YNNKEL (reference sequence). TCRdb keeps only in-frame clones here, not all; method: immunoSEQ multiplex PCR. The sample carries some 54,000 clones, approximately 91% recorded once. The chain links TRBV3-1 (or the pseudogene TRBV3-2) to TRBJ2-7; 10 bases are a match to TRBD2. This receptor was obtained from a man aged 55 to 70 with acute or convalescent COVID-19. Input material: peripheral blood. For the CDR3, the DNA is TGTGCCAGCAGCCAAGGTCCGGGACTAGCGCTCTACGAGCAGTACTTC. This gives the protein CASSQGPGLALYEQYF.